This T cell receptor beta chain was documented in a study of blood T cells in healthy people across ages. Study observations and caveats: TCR beta diversity per million T cells fell roughly linearly with age. Compared with aged donors, long-lived donors showed fewer expanded clones, suggesting selection.

To note about this clonotype: The antigen is undetermined.

The V end was cut by 3 bases, the J end by 7 bases, with 7 bases between. Germline V lookup: CDR1 SQVTM, CDR2 ANQGSEA. The CDR3 sequence is 11 residues long. PCR was performed a second time for roughly 7 to 12 cycles using a sample-barcoded 5' primer and a J-beta primer mix. TCRdb analysed the 5' RACE reads with MiXCR anew, one entry per CDR3 protein. The sample lists more than 650,000 distinct CDR3 sequences, 40% to 65% occurring once. Donors were systemically healthy Caucasian individuals from Russia aged roughly 6 to 100 years. Source material: blood. The J gene is TRBJ2-1, the V gene TRBV29-1, with D possibly matching TRBD1 (5 bases). The receptor comes from a man of 80 years or more in good health. The CDR3 reads CSVEGPNEQFF. CDR3 nucleotide sequence: TGCAGCGTTGAGGGGCCGAATGAGCAGTTCTTC.